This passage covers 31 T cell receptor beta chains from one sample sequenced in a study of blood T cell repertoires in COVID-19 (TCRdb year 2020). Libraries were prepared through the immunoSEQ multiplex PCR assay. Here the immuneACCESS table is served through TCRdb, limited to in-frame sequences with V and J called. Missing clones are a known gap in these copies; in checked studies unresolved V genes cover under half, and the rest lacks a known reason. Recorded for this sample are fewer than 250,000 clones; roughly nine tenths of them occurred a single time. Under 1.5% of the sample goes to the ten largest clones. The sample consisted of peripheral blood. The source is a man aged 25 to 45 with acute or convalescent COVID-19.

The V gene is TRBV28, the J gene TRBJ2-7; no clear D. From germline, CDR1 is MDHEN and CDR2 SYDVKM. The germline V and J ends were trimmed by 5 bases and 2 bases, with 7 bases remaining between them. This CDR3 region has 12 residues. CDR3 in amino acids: CASSITAYEQYF. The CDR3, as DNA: TGTGCCAGCAGTATTACAGCCTACGAGCAGTACTTC.

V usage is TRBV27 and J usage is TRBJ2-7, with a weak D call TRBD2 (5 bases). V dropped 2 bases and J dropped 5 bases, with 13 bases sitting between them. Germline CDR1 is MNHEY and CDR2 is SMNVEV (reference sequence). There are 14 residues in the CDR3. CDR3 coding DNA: TGTGCCAGCAGTTTAGTGGGTACGGGGAACGAGCAGTACTTC. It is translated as CASSLVGTGNEQYF.

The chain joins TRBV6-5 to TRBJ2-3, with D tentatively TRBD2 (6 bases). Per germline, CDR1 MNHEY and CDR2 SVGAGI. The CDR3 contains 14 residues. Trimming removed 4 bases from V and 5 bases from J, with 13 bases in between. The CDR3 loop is CASSLTRRGDTQYF. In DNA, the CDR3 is TGTGCCAGCAGTTTAACCCGGAGGGGAGATACGCAGTATTTT.

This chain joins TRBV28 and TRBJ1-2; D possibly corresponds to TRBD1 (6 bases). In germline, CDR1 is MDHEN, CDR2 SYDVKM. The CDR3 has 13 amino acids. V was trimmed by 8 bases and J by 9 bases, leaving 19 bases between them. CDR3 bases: TGTGCCAGCGCCTGGTCAGGGGCTGGGAGCTACACCTTC. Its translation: CASAWSGAGSYTF.

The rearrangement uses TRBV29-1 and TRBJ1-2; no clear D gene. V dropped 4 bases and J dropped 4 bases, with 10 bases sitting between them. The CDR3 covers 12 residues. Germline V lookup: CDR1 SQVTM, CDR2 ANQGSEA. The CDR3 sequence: CSVASRPYGYTF. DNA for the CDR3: TGCAGCGTTGCTAGCAGGCCCTATGGCTACACCTTC.

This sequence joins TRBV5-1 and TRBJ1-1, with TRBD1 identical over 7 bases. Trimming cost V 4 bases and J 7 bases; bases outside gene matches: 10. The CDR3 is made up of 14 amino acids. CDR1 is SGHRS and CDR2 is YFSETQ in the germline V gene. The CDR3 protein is CASSPVTGPGEAFF. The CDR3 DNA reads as TGCGCCAGCAGCCCTGTGACAGGGCCTGGTGAAGCTTTCTTT.

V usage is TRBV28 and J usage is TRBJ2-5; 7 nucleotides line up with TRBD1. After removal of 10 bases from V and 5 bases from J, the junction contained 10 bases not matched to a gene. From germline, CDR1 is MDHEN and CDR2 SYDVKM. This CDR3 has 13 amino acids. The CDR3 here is CATTGVVRETQYF. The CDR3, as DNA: TGTGCCACCACAGGGGTAGTAAGGGAGACCCAGTACTTC. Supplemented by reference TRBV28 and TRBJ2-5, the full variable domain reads DVKVTQSSRYLVKRTGEKVFLECVQDMDHENMFWYRQDPGLGLRLIYFSYDVKMKEKGDIPEGYSVSREKKERFSLILESASTNQTSMYLCATTGVVRETQYFGPGTRLLVL.

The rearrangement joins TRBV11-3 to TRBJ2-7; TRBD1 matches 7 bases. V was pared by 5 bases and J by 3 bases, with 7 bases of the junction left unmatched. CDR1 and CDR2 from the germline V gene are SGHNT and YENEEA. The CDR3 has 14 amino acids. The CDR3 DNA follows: TGTGCCAGCAGCCCCAGGGACAGCGTCTACGAGCAGTACTTC. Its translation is CASSPRDSVYEQYF.

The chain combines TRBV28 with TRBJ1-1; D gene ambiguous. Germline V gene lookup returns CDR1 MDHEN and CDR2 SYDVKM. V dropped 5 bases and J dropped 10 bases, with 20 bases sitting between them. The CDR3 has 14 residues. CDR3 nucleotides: TGTGCCAGCAGTGTAGGTGGAGGGCGCGTTGGAGCTTTCTTT. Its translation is CASSVGGGRVGAFF.

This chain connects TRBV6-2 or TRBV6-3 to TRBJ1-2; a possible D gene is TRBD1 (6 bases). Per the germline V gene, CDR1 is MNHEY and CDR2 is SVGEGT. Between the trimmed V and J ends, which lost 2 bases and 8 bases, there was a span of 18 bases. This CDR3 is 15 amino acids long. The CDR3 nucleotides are TGTGCCAGCAGTTACACCTGGACAGAGAGGGAAGGCTACACCTTC. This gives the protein CASSYTWTEREGYTF.

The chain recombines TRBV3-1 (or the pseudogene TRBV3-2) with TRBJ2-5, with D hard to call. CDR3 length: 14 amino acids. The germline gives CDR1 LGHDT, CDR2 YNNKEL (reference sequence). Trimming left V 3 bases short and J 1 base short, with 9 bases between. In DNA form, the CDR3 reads TGTGCCAGCAGCCACGGCCCAGGCCAAGAGACCCAGTACTTC. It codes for CASSHGPGQETQYF.

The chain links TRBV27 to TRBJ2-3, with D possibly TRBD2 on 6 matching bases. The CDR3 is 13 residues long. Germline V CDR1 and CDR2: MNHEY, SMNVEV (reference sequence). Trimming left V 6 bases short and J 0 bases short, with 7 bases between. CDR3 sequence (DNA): TGTGCCAGCAGGGACTACAGCACAGATACGCAGTATTTT. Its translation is CASRDYSTDTQYF.

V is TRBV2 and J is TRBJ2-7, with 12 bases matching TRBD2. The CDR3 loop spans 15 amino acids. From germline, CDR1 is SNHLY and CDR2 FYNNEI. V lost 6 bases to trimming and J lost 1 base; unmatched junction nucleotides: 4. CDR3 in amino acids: CASRQTSGGSYEQYF. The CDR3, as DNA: TGTGCCAGCAGACAGACTAGCGGGGGATCCTACGAGCAGTACTTC.

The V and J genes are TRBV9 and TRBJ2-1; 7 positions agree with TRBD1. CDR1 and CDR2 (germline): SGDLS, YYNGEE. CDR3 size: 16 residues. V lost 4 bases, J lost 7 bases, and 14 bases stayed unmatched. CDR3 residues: CASSLPGTALINEQFF. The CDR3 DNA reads TGTGCCAGCAGCCTACCCGGGACAGCCCTGATAAATGAGCAGTTCTTC.

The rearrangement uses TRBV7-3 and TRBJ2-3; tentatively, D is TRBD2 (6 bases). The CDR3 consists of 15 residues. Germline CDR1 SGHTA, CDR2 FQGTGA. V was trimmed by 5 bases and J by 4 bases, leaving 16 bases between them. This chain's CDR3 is CASSPLGGVADTQYF. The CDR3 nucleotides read TGTGCCAGCAGCCCCCTCGGGGGTGTAGCAGATACGCAGTATTTT.

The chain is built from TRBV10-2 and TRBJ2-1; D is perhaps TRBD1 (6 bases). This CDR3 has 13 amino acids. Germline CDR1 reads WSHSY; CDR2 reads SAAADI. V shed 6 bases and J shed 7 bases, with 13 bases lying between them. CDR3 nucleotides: TGCGCCAGCAGCTTACAGGGCCAAAATGAGCAGTTCTTC. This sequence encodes CASSLQGQNEQFF.

The DNA of the CDR3 is TGTGCCAGCAGTCTAGACCTAGCGGGGGCGAGTACCGGGGAGCTGTTTTTT. Amino acids: CASSLDLAGASTGELFF. The V and J genes are TRBV6-6 and TRBJ2-2, with 10 positions matching TRBD2. The CDR3 spans 17 residues. The J segment lost 5 bases and the V segment lost 5 bases, leaving 11 bases of the junction unmatched. Germline values: CDR1 MNHNY, CDR2 SVGAGI (reference sequence).

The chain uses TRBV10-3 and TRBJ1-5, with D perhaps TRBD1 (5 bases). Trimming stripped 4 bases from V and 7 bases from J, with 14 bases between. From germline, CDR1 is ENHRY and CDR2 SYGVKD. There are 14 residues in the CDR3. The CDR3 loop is CAISGGGSRQPQHF. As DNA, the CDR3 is TGTGCCATCAGTGGCGGGGGGAGTAGACAGCCCCAGCATTTT.

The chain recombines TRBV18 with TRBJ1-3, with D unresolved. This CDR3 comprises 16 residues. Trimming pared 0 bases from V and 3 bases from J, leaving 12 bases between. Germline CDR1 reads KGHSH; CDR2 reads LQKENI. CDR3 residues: CASSPPISNNGNTIYF. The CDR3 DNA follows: TGTGCCAGCTCACCACCGATCTCGAACAATGGAAACACCATATATTTT.

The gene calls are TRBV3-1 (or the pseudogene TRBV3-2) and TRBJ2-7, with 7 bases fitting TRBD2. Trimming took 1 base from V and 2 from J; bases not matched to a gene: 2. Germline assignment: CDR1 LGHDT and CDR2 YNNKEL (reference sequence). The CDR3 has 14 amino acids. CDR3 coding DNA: TGTGCCAGCAGCCAAGGACTAGCTCCCTACGAGCAGTACTTC. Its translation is CASSQGLAPYEQYF.

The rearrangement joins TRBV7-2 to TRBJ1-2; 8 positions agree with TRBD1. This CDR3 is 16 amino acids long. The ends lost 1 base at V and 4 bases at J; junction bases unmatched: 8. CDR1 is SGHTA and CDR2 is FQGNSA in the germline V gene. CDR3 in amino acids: CASSLGSPGGGYGYTF. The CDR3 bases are TGTGCCAGCAGCTTAGGTTCCCCAGGGGGCGGCTATGGCTACACCTTC.

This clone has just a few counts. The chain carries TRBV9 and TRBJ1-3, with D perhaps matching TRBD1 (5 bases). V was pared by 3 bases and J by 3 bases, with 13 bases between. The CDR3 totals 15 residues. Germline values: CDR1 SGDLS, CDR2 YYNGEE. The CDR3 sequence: CASSAGGGLGNTIYF. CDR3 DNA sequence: TGTGCCAGCAGCGCTGGGGGGGGACTTGGAAACACCATATATTTT. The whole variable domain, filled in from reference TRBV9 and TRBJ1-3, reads DSGVTQTPKHLITATGQRVTLRCSPRSGDLSVYWYQQSLDQGLQFLIQYYNGEERAKGNILERFSAQQFPDLHSELNLSSLELGDSALYFCASSAGGGLGNTIYFGEGSWLTVV.

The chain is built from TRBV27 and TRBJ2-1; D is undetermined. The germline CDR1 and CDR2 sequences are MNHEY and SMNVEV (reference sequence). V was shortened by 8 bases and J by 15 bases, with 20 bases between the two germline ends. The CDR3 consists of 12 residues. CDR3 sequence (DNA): TGTGCCAGCGCGTTCCCCGCGAATCCCCCGTTCTTC. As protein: CASAFPANPPFF.

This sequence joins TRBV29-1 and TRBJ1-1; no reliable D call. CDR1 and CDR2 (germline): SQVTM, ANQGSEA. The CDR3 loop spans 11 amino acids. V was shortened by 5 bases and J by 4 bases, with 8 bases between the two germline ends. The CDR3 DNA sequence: TGCAGCGTTCTCATGAGCACTGAAGCTTTCTTT. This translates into CSVLMSTEAFF.

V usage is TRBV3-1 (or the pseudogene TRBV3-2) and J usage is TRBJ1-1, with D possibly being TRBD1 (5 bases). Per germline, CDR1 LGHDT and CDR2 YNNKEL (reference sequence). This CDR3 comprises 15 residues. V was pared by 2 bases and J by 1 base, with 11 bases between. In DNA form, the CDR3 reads TGTGCCAGCAGCCAATACCCGGACAAGAACACTGAAGCTTTCTTT. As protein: CASSQYPDKNTEAFF.

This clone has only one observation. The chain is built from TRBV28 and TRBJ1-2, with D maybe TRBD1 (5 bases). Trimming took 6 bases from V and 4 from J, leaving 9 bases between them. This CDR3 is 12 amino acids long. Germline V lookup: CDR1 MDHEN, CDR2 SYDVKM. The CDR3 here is CASRLGGYGYTF. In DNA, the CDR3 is TGTGCCAGCAGGCTCGGGGGCTATGGCTACACCTTC.

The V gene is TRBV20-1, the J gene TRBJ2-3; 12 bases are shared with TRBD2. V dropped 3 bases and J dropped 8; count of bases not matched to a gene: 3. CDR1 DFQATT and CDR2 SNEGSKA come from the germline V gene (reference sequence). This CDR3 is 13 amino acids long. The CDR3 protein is CSASPSGGGTQYF. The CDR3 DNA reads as TGCAGTGCTAGTCCTAGCGGGGGGGGTACGCAGTATTTT.

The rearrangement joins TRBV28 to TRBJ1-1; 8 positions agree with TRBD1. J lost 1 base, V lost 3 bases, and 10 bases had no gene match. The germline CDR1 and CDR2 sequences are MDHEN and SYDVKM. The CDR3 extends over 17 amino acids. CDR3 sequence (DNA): TGTGCCAGCAGTTTCCCCTTGATGGGACAGGAGAACACTGAAGCTTTCTTT. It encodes CASSFPLMGQENTEAFF.

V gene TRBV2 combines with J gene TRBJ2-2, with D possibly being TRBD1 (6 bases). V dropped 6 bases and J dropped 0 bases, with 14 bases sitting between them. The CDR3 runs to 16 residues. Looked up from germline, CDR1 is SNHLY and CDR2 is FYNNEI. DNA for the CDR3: TGTGCCAGCAGACTCCGGGACAACGCGAACACCGGGGAGCTGTTTTTT. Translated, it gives CASRLRDNANTGELFF.

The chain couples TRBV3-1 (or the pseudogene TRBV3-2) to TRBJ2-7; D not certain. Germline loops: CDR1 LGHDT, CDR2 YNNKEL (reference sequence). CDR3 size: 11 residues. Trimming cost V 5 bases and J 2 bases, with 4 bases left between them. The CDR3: CASSSAYEQYF. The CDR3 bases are TGTGCCAGCAGCTCCGCCTACGAGCAGTACTTC.

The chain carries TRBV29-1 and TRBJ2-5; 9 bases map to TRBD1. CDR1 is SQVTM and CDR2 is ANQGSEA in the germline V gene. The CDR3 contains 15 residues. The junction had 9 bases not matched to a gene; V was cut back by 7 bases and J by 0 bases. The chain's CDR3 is CSGKRQGVNQETQYF. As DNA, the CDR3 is TGCAGCGGGAAAAGACAGGGGGTAAACCAAGAGACCCAGTACTTC.